This T cell receptor (beta chain) was recovered during a study of glioma-infiltrating T cells. Per germline, CDR1 SGDLS and CDR2 YYNGEE. The CDR3 is made up of 16 amino acids. The J segment lost 2 bases and the V segment lost 1 base, leaving 7 bases of the junction unmatched. This clonotype was found a few times. The iRepertoire nested amplicon-rescue multiplex PCR amplified TCR alpha and beta CDR3s from RNA. Tissue mRNA or PBMC total RNA, about 90-450 ng, went into one-step reverse transcription and amplification. TCRdb ran MiXCR on the multiplex PCR reads and lists one entry per CDR3 protein. The table has some 85,000 distinct CDR3 sequences, around 23% seen once.

The sequenced material came from glioma tissue, nonneoplastic brain tissue, or PBMCs (not recorded which). V is TRBV9 and J is TRBJ2-3, with 7 bases aligning to TRBD2. This sequence was found in a human donor with low-grade glioma or glioblastoma, undergoing nonglioma brain surgery, or in good health (not recorded which). CDR3 nucleotides: TGTGCCAGCAGCGTACTCCCTAGCGGATCCACAGATACGCAGTATTTT. Translated, it gives CASSVLPSGSTDTQYF.